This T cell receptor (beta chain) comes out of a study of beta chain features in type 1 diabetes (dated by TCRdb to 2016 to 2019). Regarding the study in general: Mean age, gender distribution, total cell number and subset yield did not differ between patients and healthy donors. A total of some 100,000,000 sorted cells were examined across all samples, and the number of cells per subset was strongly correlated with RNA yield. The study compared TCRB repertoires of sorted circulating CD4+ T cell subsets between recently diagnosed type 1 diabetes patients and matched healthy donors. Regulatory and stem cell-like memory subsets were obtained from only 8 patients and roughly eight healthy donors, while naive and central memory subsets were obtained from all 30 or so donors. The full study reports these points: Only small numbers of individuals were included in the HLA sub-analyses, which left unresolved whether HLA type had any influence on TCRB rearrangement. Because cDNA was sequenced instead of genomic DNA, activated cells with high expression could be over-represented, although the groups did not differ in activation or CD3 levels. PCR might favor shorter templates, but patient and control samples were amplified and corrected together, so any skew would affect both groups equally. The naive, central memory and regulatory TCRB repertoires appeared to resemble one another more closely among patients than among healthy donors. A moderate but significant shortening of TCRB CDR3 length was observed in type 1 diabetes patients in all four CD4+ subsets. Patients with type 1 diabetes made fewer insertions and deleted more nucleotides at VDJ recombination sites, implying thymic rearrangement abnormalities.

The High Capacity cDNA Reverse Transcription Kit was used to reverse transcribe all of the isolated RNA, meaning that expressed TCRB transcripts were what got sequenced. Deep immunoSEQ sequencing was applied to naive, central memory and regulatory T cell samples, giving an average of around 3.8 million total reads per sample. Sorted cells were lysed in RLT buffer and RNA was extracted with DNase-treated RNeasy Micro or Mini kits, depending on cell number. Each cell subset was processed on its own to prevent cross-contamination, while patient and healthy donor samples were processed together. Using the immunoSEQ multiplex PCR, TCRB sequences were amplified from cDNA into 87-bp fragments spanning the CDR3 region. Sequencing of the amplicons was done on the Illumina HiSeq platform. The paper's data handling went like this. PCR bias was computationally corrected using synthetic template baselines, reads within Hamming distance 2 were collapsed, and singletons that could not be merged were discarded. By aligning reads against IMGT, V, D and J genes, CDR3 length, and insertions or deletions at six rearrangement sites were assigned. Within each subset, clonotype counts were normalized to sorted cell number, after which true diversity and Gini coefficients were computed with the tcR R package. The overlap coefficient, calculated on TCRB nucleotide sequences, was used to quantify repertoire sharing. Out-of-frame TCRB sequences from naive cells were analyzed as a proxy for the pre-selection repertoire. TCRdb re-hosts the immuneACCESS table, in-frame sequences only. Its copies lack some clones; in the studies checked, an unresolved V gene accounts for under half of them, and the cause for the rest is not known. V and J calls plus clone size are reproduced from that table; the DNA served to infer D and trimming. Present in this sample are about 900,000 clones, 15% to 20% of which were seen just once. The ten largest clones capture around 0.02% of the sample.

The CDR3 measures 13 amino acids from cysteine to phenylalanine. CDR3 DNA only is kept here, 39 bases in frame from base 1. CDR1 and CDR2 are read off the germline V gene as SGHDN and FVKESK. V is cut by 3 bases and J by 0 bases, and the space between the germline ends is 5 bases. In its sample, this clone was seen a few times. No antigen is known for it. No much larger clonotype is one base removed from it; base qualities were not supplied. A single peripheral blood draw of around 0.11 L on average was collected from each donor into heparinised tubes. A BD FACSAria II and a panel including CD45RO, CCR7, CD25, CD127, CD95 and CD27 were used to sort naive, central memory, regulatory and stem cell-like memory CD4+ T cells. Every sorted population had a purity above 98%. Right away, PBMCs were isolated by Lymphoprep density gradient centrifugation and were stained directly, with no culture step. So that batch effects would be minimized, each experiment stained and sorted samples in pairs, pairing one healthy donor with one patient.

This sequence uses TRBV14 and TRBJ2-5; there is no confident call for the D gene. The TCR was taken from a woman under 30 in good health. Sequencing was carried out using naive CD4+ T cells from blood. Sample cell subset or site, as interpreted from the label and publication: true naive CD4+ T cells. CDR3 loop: CASSHQYQETQYF. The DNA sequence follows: TGTGCCAGCAGCCACCAGTACCAAGAGACCCAGTACTTC.